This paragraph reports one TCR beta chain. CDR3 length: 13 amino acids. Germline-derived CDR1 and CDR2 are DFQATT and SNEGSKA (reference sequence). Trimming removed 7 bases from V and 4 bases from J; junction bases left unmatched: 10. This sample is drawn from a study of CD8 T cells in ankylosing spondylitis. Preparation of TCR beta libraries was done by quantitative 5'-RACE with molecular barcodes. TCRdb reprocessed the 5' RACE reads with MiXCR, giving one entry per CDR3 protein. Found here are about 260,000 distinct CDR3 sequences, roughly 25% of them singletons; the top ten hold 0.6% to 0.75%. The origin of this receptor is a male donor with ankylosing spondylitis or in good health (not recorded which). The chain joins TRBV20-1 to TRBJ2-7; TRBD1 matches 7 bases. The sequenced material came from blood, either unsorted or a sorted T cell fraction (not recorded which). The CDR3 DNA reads TGCAGTGTGGGCGAGACAGGGATATACGAGCAGTACTTC. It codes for CSVGETGIYEQYF.